This TCR beta chain came from a study of shared clonotypes between healthy human individuals. Study results and limitations: A small donor pool kept down the genetic and exposure-history diversity that was represented.

Germline V gene sequence: CDR1 MNHEY, CDR2 SVGAGI. V lost 6 bases, J lost 3 bases, and 12 bases lay in between. The CDR3 runs 13 residues. Profiled with immunoSEQ multiplex PCR; TCRdb holds only in-frame clones, not every one. This table holds more than 2,000,000 clones, 90% to 95% found once. This clone appeared a single time. Its antigen is unidentified. Sequencing was carried out using naive CD4+ T cells from PBMCs. The subset was: CD45RA+ positively selected. The origin of this receptor is a man aged 18 to 30 in good health. Some clones in this sample may be carry-over from other donors' samples. The gene calls are TRBV6-5 and TRBJ2-7, with D hard to call. In nucleotides, the CDR3 is TGTGCCAGCAGCCCGACGGGCGTCTACGAGCAGTACTTC. Protein product: CASSPTGVYEQYF.